Listed here are 14 T cell receptor beta chains from one sample, sequenced in a study of cytomegalovirus exposure and HLA in healthy donors. Use of 60 Vbeta and 13 Jbeta primers characterized the PCR. Libraries were prepared by immunoSEQ multiplex PCR; TCRdb keeps only in-frame clonotypes and omits some of them. The table has fewer than 100,000 clones, roughly three quarters seen once. Sequences were obtained from PBMCs. These receptors came from a female donor in good health and CMV-seronegative.

This clone was seen more than once but under ten times. The chain employs TRBV5-1 and TRBJ2-7, with D possibly matching TRBD1 (6 bases). Per germline, CDR1 SGHRS and CDR2 YFSETQ. There are 15 residues in the CDR3. Trimming removed 2 bases at V and 2 bases at J, with 14 bases between. The CDR3 DNA sequence: TGCGCCAGCAGCTTTGGACAGTCCTATACCTACGAGCAGTACTTC. It specifies CASSFGQSYTYEQYF.

J is TRBJ2-5 and V is TRBV2, with 8 bases matching TRBD1. The CDR3 totals 13 residues. V gave up 1 base and J gave up 5 bases; unmatched junction bases: 0. CDR1 and CDR2 from the germline V gene are SNHLY and FYNNEI. This CDR3 is CASSEDRGETQYF. CDR3 nucleotides: TGTGCCAGCAGTGAAGACAGGGGGGAGACCCAGTACTTC.

This clone was picked up a small number of times. The V gene is TRBV7-9, the J gene TRBJ2-7; D is possibly TRBD2 (5 bases). The V end was cut by 5 bases, the J end by 0 bases, with 17 bases between. The CDR3 consists of 16 residues. Germline CDR1 is SEHNR and CDR2 is FQNEAQ (reference sequence). In nucleotides, the CDR3 is TGTGCCAGCAGCCCAGTTTTAGGGAGCCTCTCCTACGAGCAGTACTTC. It specifies CASSPVLGSLSYEQYF. The whole variable domain, filled in from reference TRBV7-9 and TRBJ2-7, reads DTGVSQNPRHKITKRGQNVTFRCDPISEHNRLYWYRQTLGQGPEFLTYFQNEAQLEKSRLLSDRFSAERPKGSFSTLEIQRTEQGDSAMYLCASSPVLGSLSYEQYFGPGTRLTVT.

The gene calls are TRBV9 and TRBJ2-5, with 8 bases aligning to TRBD1. The J call may be incorrect, as the DNA end agrees better with TRBJ2-7. This CDR3 contains 13 residues. The germline CDR1 and CDR2 sequences are SGDLS and YYNGEE. The CDR3 nucleotides are TGTGCCAGCAGTTCCGGACAGGGCTACGAGCAGTACTTC. It yields the protein CASSSGQGYEQYF.

CDR3 sequence (DNA): TGTGCCAGCAGTTTATCCGGGACAGGGGGTTCCCTATCCGTCTCTGGAAACACCATATATTTT. This sequence encodes CASSLSGTGGSLSVSGNTIYF. The chain carries TRBV28 and TRBJ1-3; TRBD1 agrees at 11 bases. The germline gives CDR1 MDHEN, CDR2 SYDVKM. The CDR3 has 21 residues. J was trimmed by 0 bases and V by 1 base; bases with no gene match: 14.

The J gene is TRBJ2-4, the V gene TRBV29-1; 7 nucleotides match TRBD1. V lost 4 bases to trimming and J lost 4 bases; unmatched junction nucleotides: 1. The CDR3 sequence is 12 residues long. Germline CDR1 reads SQVTM; CDR2 reads ANQGSEA. The CDR3 region has the DNA TGCAGCGTTGTGGACAGGAAAAACATTCAGTACTTC. Translated: CSVVDRKNIQYF. Based on the CDR3 plus reference TRBV29-1 and TRBJ2-4, the full variable domain is SAVISQKPSRDICQRGTSLTIQCQVDSQVTMMFWYRQQPGQSLTLIATANQGSEATYESGFVIDKFPISRPNLTFSTLTVSNMSPEDSSIYLCSVVDRKNIQYFGAGTRLSVL.

The gene calls are TRBV7-2 and TRBJ2-7, with TRBD2 matching 10 bases. Germline CDR1 is SGHTA and CDR2 is FQGNSA. V lost 5 bases and J lost 6; bases outside the gene matches: 7. The CDR3 extends over 14 amino acids. The CDR3 DNA is TGTGCCAGCAGCATACAGCGGGAGGGAGGCGAGCAGTACTTC. Protein product: CASSIQREGGEQYF.

The chain carries TRBV10-2 and TRBJ2-7; 10 nucleotides line up with TRBD1. CDR3 size: 14 residues. V shed 8 bases, J shed 5 bases, and the junction held 9 bases outside the gene matches. Germline CDR1 is WSHSY and CDR2 is SAAADI. CDR3 sequence: CASYRDRGRNEQYF. The CDR3 DNA follows: TGCGCCAGCTACCGGGACAGGGGAAGGAACGAGCAGTACTTC.

The CDR3 sequence: CAWSGLQARSGNTIYF. CDR3 nucleotide sequence: TGTGCCTGGAGCGGACTACAGGCCCGCTCTGGAAACACCATATATTTT. The V gene is TRBV30, the J gene TRBJ1-3; a weak D match, TRBD1 (5 bases). Germline-derived CDR1 and CDR2 are GTSNPN and SVGIG (reference sequence). V shed 3 bases and J shed 0 bases, with 15 bases lying between them. This CDR3 contains 16 residues.

The V gene is TRBV10-1, the J gene TRBJ2-1, with D possibly being TRBD2 (6 bases). Germline CDR1 reads WNHNN; CDR2 reads SYGVQD (reference sequence). The CDR3 contains 13 residues. V lost 6 bases to trimming and J lost 10 bases, with 16 bases between them. As DNA, the CDR3 is TGCGCCAGCAGCCCGTTGGGACTTCAAGAGCAGTTCTTC. This encodes CASSPLGLQEQFF.

This clone was picked up a small number of times. CDR3 loop: CSVGQGAFQPQHF. CDR3 bases: TGCAGCGTTGGACAGGGGGCTTTCCAGCCCCAGCATTTT. The V call is TRBV29-1, the J call TRBJ1-5; 10 nucleotides match TRBD1. V trimming: 4 bases; J trimming: 7 bases; junction bases outside the gene matches: 4. The CDR3 is 13 amino acids. Germline assignment: CDR1 SQVTM and CDR2 ANQGSEA.

This chain uses TRBV28 with TRBJ1-1; no reliable D call. V gave up 11 bases and J gave up 1 base, with 8 bases separating them. CDR1 is MDHEN and CDR2 is SYDVKM in the germline V gene. The CDR3 has 11 amino acids. Here the CDR3 DNA reads TGTGCCGCCGAGGGGAACACTGAAGCTTTCTTT. It is translated as CAAEGNTEAFF. The variable domain in full, completed from reference TRBV28 and TRBJ1-1, reads DVKVTQSSRYLVKRTGEKVFLECVQDMDHENMFWYRQDPGLGLRLIYFSYDVKMKEKGDIPEGYSVSREKKERFSLILESASTNQTSMYLCAAEGNTEAFFGQGTRLTVV.

The DNA of the CDR3 is TGCGCCAGCAGCGAGGGATCGAATAATTCACCCCTCCACTTT. This translates into CASSEGSNNSPLHF. The V call is TRBV5-1, the J call TRBJ1-6, with unresolved D. Trimming stripped 4 bases from V and 5 bases from J, with 10 bases between. Looked up from germline, CDR1 is SGHRS and CDR2 is YFSETQ. CDR3 length: 14 residues. The full variable domain, with the rest looked up from reference TRBV5-1 and TRBJ1-6, is KAGVTQTPRYLIKTRGQQVTLSCSPISGHRSVSWYQQTPGQGLQFLFEYFSETQRNKGNFPGRFSGRQFSNSRSEMNVSTLELGDSALYLCASSEGSNNSPLHFGNGTRLTVT.

This clone is a singleton in its sample. The chain joins TRBV27 to TRBJ2-3, with 13 positions matching TRBD2. The CDR3 length is 22 residues. CDR1 and CDR2 from the germline V gene are MNHEY and SMNVEV (reference sequence). Trimming removed 5 bases from V and 7 bases from J; junction bases left unmatched: 27. CDR3 nucleotides: TGTGCCAGCAGTCCCCGATGCCATAGGTTGGAGGCTACTAGCGGGGGGGGGAATACGCAGTATTTT. Translated, it gives CASSPRCHRLEATSGGGNTQYF.